This TCR beta chain derives from a study of CXCR3-negative and CXCR3-positive naive CD8 T cells. At the level of the study: The TRB read total, about 150 million, broke down to about 1.5 +/- 0.3 million reads per library. Whole-study results and caveats: Greater hydrophobicity was found in TRB CDR3s of CXCR3-positive naive cells than of CXCR3-negative naive cells. Unlike memory cells, which differed, naive CXCR3-negative and CXCR3-positive cells had similar TRBV-TRBJ usage.

Researchers reported sorting every CD8+ T cell subset in triplicate, roughly 300,000 cells per sort. The authors gated naive CD8+ T cells as CD45RO-CCR7+CD27+CD95-. Comment on this clonotype: Its antigen is not known.

The authors prepared UMI-labeled TRB cDNA libraries by 5' RACE. Reprocessing the 5' RACE reads, TCRdb reports a single entry for every CDR3 protein and omits DNA. The sample table sets out 150,000 to 160,000 distinct CDR3 sequences. This CDR3 contains 14 residues. Germline CDR1 SGHRS, CDR2 YFSETQ. The sequence derives from a human donor in good health. Some clones in this sample may be carry-over from other donors' samples. Sequenced material: naive CXCR3+ CD8+ T cells from blood. The sample's subset: CD45RO-CCR7+CD27+CD95- naive CD8+ T cells expressing CXCR3 (TNR3+). The chain couples TRBV5-1 to TRBJ2-1. CDR3 protein: CASSLEATYNEQFF.